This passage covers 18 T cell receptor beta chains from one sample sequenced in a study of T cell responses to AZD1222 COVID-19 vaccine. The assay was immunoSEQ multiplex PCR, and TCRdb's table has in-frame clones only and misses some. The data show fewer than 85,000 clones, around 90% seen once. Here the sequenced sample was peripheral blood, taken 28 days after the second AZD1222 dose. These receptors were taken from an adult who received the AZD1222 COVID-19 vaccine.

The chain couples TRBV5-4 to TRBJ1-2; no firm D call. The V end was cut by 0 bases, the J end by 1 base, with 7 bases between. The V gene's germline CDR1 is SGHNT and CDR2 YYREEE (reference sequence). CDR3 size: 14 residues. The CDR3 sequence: CASSLEAVNYGYTF. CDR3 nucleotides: TGTGCCAGCAGCTTGGAGGCGGTTAACTATGGCTACACCTTC. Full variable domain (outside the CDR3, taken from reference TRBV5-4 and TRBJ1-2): ETGVTQSPTHLIKTRGQQVTLRCSSQSGHNTVSWYQQALGQGPQFIFQYYREEENGRGNFPPRFSGLQFPNYSSELNVNALELDDSALYLCASSLEAVNYGYTFGSGTRLTVV.

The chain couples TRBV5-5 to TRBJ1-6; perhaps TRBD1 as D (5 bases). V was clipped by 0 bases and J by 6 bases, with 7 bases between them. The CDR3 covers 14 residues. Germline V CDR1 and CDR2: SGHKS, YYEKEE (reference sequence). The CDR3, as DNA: TGTGCCAGCAGCTTGGGGCAGGGTAATTCACCCCTCCACTTT. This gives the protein CASSLGQGNSPLHF. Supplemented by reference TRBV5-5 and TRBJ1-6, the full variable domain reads DAGVTQSPTHLIKTRGQQVTLRCSPISGHKSVSWYQQVLGQGPQFIFQYYEKEERGRGNFPDRFSARQFPNYSSELNVNALLLGDSALYLCASSLGQGNSPLHFGNGTRLTVT.

The CDR3 loop is CASSPRRLAGFQETQYF. CDR3 nucleotide sequence: TGTGCCAGCAGCCCACGCCGACTAGCGGGGTTCCAAGAGACCCAGTACTTC. The chain links TRBV3-1 (or the pseudogene TRBV3-2) to TRBJ2-5; TRBD2 agrees at 11 bases. The germline V gene encodes CDR1 LGHDT and CDR2 YNNKEL (reference sequence). This CDR3 has 17 amino acids. V lost 4 bases, J lost 1 base, and 8 bases stayed unmatched.

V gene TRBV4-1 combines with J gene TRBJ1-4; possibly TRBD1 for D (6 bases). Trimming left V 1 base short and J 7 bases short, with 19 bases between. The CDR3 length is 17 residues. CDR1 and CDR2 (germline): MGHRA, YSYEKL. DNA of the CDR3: TGCGCCAGCAGCCAAGTTACCCGGGGGGGCGCCGGTGAAAAACTGTTTTTT. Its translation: CASSQVTRGGAGEKLFF.

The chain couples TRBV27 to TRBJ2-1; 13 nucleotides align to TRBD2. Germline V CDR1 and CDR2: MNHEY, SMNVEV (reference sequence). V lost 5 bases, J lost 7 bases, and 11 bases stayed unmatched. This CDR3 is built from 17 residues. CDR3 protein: CASSPSLGLAGENEQFF. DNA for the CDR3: TGTGCCAGCAGTCCCAGCTTAGGACTAGCGGGAGAGAATGAGCAGTTCTTC.

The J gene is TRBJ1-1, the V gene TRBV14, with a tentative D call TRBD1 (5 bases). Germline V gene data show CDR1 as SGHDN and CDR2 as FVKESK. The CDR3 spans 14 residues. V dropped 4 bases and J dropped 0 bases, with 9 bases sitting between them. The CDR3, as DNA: TGTGCCAGCAGCCTATCGGGACTGAACACTGAAGCTTTCTTT. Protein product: CASSLSGLNTEAFF.

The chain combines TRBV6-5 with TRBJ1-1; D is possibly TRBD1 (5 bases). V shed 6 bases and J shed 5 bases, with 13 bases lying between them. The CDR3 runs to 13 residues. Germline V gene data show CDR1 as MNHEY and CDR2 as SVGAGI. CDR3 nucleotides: TGTGCCAGCAGGATGGGGGTGGAGACTGAAGCTTTCTTT. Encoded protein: CASRMGVETEAFF.

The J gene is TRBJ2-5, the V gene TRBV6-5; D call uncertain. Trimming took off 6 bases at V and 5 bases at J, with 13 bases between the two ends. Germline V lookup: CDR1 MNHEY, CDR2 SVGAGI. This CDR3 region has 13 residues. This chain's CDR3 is CASRTASRETQYF. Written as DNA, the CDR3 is TGTGCCAGCAGGACGGCCTCCCGGGAGACCCAGTACTTC.

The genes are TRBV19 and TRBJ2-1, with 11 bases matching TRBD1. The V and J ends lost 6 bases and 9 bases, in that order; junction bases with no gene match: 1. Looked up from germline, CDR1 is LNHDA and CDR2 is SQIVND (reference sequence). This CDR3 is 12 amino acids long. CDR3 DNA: TGTGCCAGTAGGGGGACAGGGGGTGAGCAGTTCTTC. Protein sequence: CASRGTGGEQFF.

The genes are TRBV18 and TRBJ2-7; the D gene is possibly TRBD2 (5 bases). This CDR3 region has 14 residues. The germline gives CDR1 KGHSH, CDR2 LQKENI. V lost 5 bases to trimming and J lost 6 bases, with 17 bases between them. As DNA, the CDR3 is TGTGCCAGCTCAACTAGGGTAGAAAGCGGCGAGCAGTACTTC. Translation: CASSTRVESGEQYF.

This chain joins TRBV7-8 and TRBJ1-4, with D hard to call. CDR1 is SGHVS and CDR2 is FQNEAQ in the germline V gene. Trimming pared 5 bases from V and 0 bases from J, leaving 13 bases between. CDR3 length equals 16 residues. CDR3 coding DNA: TGTGCCAGCAGCCCTATGAGGGCAGCAACTAATGAAAAACTGTTTTTT. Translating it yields CASSPMRAATNEKLFF.

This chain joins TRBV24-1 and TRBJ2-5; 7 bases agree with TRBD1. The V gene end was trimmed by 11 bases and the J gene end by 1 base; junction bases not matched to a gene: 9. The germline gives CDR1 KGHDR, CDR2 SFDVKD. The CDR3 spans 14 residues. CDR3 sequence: CARRLQGFQETQYF. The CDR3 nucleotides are TGTGCCAGAAGATTACAGGGGTTCCAAGAGACCCAGTACTTC.

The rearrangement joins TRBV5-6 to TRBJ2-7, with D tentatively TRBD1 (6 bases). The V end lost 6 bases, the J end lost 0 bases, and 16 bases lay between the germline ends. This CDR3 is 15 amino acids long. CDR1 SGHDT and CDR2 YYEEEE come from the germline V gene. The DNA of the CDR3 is TGTGCCAGCAAACGTCCGACAGGACACTCCTACGAGCAGTACTTC. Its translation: CASKRPTGHSYEQYF.

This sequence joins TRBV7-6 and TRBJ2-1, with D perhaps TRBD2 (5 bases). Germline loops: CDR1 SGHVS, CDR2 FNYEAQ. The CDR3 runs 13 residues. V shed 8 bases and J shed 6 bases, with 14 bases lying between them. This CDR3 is CASLSNGGNEQFF. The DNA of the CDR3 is TGTGCCAGCCTTTCGAACGGAGGCAATGAGCAGTTCTTC.

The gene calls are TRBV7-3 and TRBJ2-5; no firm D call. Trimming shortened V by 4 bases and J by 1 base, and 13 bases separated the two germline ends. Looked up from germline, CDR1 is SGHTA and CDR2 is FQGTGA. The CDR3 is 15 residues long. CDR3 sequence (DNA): TGTGCCAGCAGCTCCCCCGACGGACGCCAAGAGACCCAGTACTTC. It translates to CASSSPDGRQETQYF.

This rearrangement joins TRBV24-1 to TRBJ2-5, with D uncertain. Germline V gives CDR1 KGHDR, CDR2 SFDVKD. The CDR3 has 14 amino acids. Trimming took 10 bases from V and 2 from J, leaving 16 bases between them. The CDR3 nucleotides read TGTGCCACTGTCCGAGAACCATATCAAGAGACCCAGTACTTC. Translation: CATVREPYQETQYF.

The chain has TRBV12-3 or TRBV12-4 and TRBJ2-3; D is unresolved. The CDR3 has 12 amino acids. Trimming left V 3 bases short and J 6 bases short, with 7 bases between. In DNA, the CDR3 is TGTGCCAGCAGTTTTATAGGGGATACGCAGTATTTT. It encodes CASSFIGDTQYF.

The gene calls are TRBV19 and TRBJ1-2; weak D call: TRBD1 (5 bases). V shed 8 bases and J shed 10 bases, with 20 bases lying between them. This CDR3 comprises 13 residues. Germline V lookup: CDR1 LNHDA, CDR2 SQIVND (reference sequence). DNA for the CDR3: TGTGCCAGTGCCCCCGACGGGGGAGATGACTACACCTTC. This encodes CASAPDGGDDYTF.